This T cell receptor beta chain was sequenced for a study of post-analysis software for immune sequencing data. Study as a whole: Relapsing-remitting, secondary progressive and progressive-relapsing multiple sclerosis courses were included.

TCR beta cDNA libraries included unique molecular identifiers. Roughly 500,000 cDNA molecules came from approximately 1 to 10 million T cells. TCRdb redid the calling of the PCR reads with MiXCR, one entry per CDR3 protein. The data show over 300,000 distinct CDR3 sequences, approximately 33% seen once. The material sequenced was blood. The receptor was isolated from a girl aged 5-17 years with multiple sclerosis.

The CDR3 protein is CASSNLKMIRPGNEQYF. CDR3 DNA: TGTGCCAGCAGTAATCTTAAAATGATTAGGCCGGGGAACGAGCAGTACTTC. The chain combines TRBV2 with TRBJ2-7, with D tentatively TRBD2 (5 bases). Between the trimmed V and J ends, which lost 5 bases and 5 bases, there was a span of 25 bases. In germline, CDR1 is SNHLY, CDR2 FYNNEI. The CDR3 covers 17 residues.